These T cell receptor beta chains were read from a single sample in a study of cytomegalovirus exposure and HLA in healthy donors. TCRdb's copy holds only in-frame clones and misses some; the assay was immunoSEQ multiplex PCR. The listing contains about 64,000 clones. The sequenced material came from PBMCs. These receptors were taken from a woman under 30 in good health and CMV-seronegative. Each CDR3 is given with its conserved first and last residue.

v_call	cdr3_aa
TRBV11-2	CASSLDLWPRRDRPYEQYF
TRBV5-1	CASVDRGRPGYTF
TRBV7-9	CASSLDLAGVETQYF
TRBV18	CASSPAPGTAEQYF
TRBV19	CASTNSGRAGEDYEQYF
TRBV11-3	CASSLMGLAGGLAYEQYF
TRBV4-2	CASSQDPSLGQYQGEQFF
TRBV6-1	CASSVRVSSYNEQFF
TRBV30	CAWSVGLAGGQETQYF
TRBV9	CASNAEGNEKLFF
TRBV11-3	CASRGGSYEQYF
TRBV19	CASSIQTGGYTF
TRBV25-1	CASSAGTSGRMDTGELFF
TRBV25-1	CASSSTQGVSYNEQFF
TRBV30	CAWTSGVGNEQFF
TRBV7-9	CASSSQGAGELFF
TRBV5-1	CASREGVKTQYF
TRBV9	CASSAPQANTGELFF
TRBV7-9	CASSLVETEAFF
TRBV7-6	CASSFLASGSTNNEQFF
TRBV28	CASSDRQNTEAFF
TRBV5-6	CASSPLASSYEQYF
TRBV2	CASSAGLNTEAFF
TRBV4-1	CASSQTGKGNQPQHF
TRBV7-9	CASSTSGDYGYTF
TRBV5-4	CASSMDGLGYTF
TRBV29-1	CSVRGGPNTGELFF
TRBV30	CAWSGGRMNTEAFF
TRBV30	CAWSVLAPSGNEQFF
TRBV6-1	CASSDSDRGEQFF
TRBV30	CAWRHGHVMGELFF
TRBV5-6	CASSSVSGQYF
TRBV28	CASSPQNQPQHF
TRBV9	CASSTRTRPGELFF
TRBV29-1	CSVSTSGRQETQYF
TRBV19	CATGSTGTYEQYF
TRBV29-1	CSVRSVQGRELFF
TRBV21-1	CASSLGVWERITLGYTF
TRBV4-2	CASSPRARDSNYGYTF
TRBV7-3	CASSYNGGGLFF
TRBV29-1	CSVHQGDTEAFF
TRBV6-1	CASSENPGQGVDGYTF
TRBV19	CASSTPGGTEAFF
TRBV29-1	CSVDQAGGTDTQYF
TRBV9	CASSPQGFDNSPLHF
TRBV30	CAWREPGTGTLNGYTF
TRBV9	CASSVTAKNTEAFF
TRBV7-2	CASSRLHNEQFF
TRBV4-1	CASSRTGVAQPQHF
TRBV19	CASSSARHRSGNTIYF
TRBV5-1	CASSLVGGDEQFF
TRBV19	CASRPDRGRGTEAFF